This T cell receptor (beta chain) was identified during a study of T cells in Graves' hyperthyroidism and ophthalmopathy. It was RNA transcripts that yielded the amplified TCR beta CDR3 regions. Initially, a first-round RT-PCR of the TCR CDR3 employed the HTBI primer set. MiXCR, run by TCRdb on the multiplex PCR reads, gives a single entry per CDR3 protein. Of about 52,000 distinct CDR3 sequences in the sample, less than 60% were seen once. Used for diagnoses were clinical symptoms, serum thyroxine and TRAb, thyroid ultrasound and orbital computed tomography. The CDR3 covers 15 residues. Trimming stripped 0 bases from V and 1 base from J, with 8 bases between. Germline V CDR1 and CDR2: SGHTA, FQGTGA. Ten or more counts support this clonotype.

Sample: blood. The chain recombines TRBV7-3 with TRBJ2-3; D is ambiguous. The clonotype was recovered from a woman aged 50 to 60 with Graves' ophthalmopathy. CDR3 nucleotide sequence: TGTGCCAGCAGCTTAACCCCCTTGGGCACAGATACGCAGTATTTT. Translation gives CASSLTPLGTDTQYF.